This T cell receptor beta chain emerged from a study of blood T cell repertoires in COVID-19. Study information: The United States, Italy and Spain supplied acute and convalescent COVID-19 samples. The analysed material was cDNA or gDNA that came from T cells, B-cell-depleted T cells, or PBMCs.

CDR3 size: 15 residues. Between the trimmed V and J ends, which lost 0 bases and 0 bases, there was a span of 9 bases. CDR1 and CDR2 (germline): MNHEY, SVGAGI. Original data processing: The assay estimated nucleated cells by amplifying reference gene primers. Sequencing was performed with immunoSEQ multiplex PCR; in TCRdb, only in-frame clones are kept and a portion is missing. V and J calls plus clone size are reproduced from that table; the DNA served to infer D and trimming. This sample has 50,000 to 75,000 clones; about four fifths occur once, and the top ten carry approximately 30%. This clone was seen once.

This receptor was obtained from a woman of 80 years or more with active or convalescent COVID-19. The chain links TRBV6-5 to TRBJ2-7; possibly TRBD2 for D (5 bases). Sequencing was carried out using peripheral blood. CDR3 DNA: TGTGCCAGCAGTTACTCGAACGGGAACTCCTACGAGCAGTACTTC. Translated: CASSYSNGNSYEQYF.